The 20 T cell receptor beta chains below come from one sample, sequenced in a study of control samples from healthy donors and cancer patients. Using immunoSEQ multiplex PCR, the repertoire was profiled, and TCRdb retains in-frame clones only, with some absent. The table has about 77,000 clones, 92% seen once. What was sequenced was blood. These receptor sequences come from a woman aged 55-70 years in good health.

This chain joins TRBV5-1 and TRBJ2-2; 7 nucleotides align to TRBD1. The V and J ends lost 3 bases and 5 bases, in that order; junction bases with no gene match: 10. The length of the CDR3 is 16 residues. Germline CDR1 reads SGHRS; CDR2 reads YFSETQ. The CDR3 reads CASSSLTGIGTGELFF. CDR3 nucleotides: TGCGCCAGCAGCTCCTTGACAGGGATCGGTACCGGGGAGCTGTTTTTT.

The count of this clone is one. The rearrangement uses TRBV11-3 and TRBJ2-5; possible D gene TRBD2, 7 bases. Trimming left V 5 bases short and J 4 bases short, with 20 bases between. The CDR3 runs to 16 residues. The germline gives CDR1 SGHNT, CDR2 YENEEA. The CDR3 region has the DNA TGTGCCAGCAGCCAGCCCCCGGGGGGCGGGAGAGAGACCCAGTACTTC. Translation: CASSQPPGGGRETQYF.

This clone appeared once. The V and J genes are TRBV29-1 and TRBJ2-7; 8 nucleotides agree with TRBD2. Germline loops: CDR1 SQVTM, CDR2 ANQGSEA. There are 14 residues in the CDR3. After removal of 3 bases from V and 0 bases from J, the junction contained 4 bases not matched to a gene. The CDR3 DNA is TGCAGCGTTGACGGTGCGGGGGGCTCCTACGAGCAGTACTTC. It yields the protein CSVDGAGGSYEQYF.

The V and J genes are TRBV27 and TRBJ2-5; a weak D match, TRBD1 (5 bases). V lost 2 bases and J 5 bases, leaving 15 bases between the germline ends. There are 15 residues in the CDR3. Germline V gene data show CDR1 as MNHEY and CDR2 as SMNVEV (reference sequence). CDR3: CASSLGRALVETQYF. The DNA for the CDR3 is TGTGCCAGCAGTTTAGGCAGGGCGTTGGTTGAGACCCAGTACTTC.

The chain joins TRBV15 to TRBJ2-4; D ambiguous. The V and J ends lost 3 bases and 4 bases respectively, with 7 bases between them. Germline assignment: CDR1 LNHNV and CDR2 YYDKDF (reference sequence). The length of the CDR3 is 13 residues. The CDR3 coding sequence is TGTGCCACCAGCAGGTCTGGTAAAAACATTCAGTACTTC. Protein sequence: CATSRSGKNIQYF.

The chain is built from TRBV7-9 and TRBJ2-2, with D tentatively TRBD2 (6 bases). With 1 base removed from V and 8 bases from J, the gap between germline ends came to 20 bases. Germline-derived CDR1 and CDR2 are SEHNR and FQNEAQ (reference sequence). This CDR3 contains 17 residues. The CDR3 sequence: CASSLVTGSYLVGELFF. In nucleotides, the CDR3 is TGTGCCAGCAGCTTAGTAACCGGGAGCTACCTAGTTGGGGAGCTGTTTTTT.

V is TRBV19 and J is TRBJ2-2; 7 bases map to TRBD2. The germline V gene encodes CDR1 LNHDA and CDR2 SQIVND (reference sequence). The CDR3 totals 15 residues. V was pared by 4 bases and J by 1 base, with 3 bases of the junction left unmatched. The DNA of the CDR3 is TGTGCCAGTAGTAGGGCTAGCGGGAACACCGGGGAGCTGTTTTTT. It translates to CASSRASGNTGELFF. Full variable domain (rest looked up from reference TRBV19 and TRBJ2-2): DGGITQSPKYLFRKEGQNVTLSCEQNLNHDAMYWYRQDPGQGLRLIYYSQIVNDFQKGDIAEGYSVSREKKESFPLTVTSAQKNPTAFYLCASSRASGNTGELFFGEGSRLTVL.

This chain connects TRBV4-1 to TRBJ2-1; D is undetermined. This CDR3 region has 12 residues. The germline V gene has CDR1 MGHRA and CDR2 YSYEKL. Trimming pared 0 bases from V and 10 bases from J, leaving 7 bases between. CDR3 nucleotides: TGCGCCAGCAGCCAAGATCTTGGAGAGCAGTTCTTC. Translation gives CASSQDLGEQFF.

V and J are TRBV12-3 or TRBV12-4 and TRBJ2-2; D assignment may be TRBD1 or TRBD2 (5 bases each). Between the trimmed V and J ends, which lost 7 bases and 3 bases, there was a span of 9 bases. The CDR3 covers 13 residues. Here the CDR3 reads CASTTGHTGELFF. CDR3 DNA: TGTGCCAGCACCACGGGGCACACCGGGGAGCTGTTTTTT.

This rearrangement joins TRBV6-2 or TRBV6-3 to TRBJ2-1, with 13 bases lining up with TRBD2. The germline V gene has CDR1 MNHEY and CDR2 SVGEGT. The CDR3 extends over 15 amino acids. The J segment lost 8 bases and the V segment lost 4 bases, leaving 5 bases of the junction unmatched. CDR3 loop: CASSSGLAGDDEQFF. CDR3 DNA sequence: TGTGCCAGCAGTTCCGGACTAGCGGGAGATGATGAGCAGTTCTTC.

This chain joins TRBV11-2 and TRBJ2-1; 12 bases align to TRBD2. Germline CDR1 SGHAT, CDR2 FQNNGV. V was clipped by 8 bases and J by 0 bases; unmatched bases: 5. The CDR3 totals 16 residues. CDR3 sequence reads: CASGGLAGSSYNEQFF. CDR3 sequence (DNA): TGTGCCAGCGGAGGACTAGCGGGAAGCTCCTACAATGAGCAGTTCTTC.

The rearrangement links TRBV7-9 to TRBJ1-2; D not certain. The V end lost 1 base, the J end lost 8 bases, and 8 bases lay between the germline ends. The CDR3 runs 12 residues. Germline lookup yields CDR1 SEHNR and CDR2 FQNEAQ (reference sequence). In nucleotides, the CDR3 is TGTGCCAGCAGCTTAGATAATCGGGGCTACACCTTC. Its protein product is CASSLDNRGYTF.

This chain joins TRBV5-1 and TRBJ1-2, with TRBD1 identical over 10 bases. CDR3 length: 13 amino acids. Germline values: CDR1 SGHRS, CDR2 YFSETQ. Losses at the gene ends were 3 bases for V and 8 bases for J; bases not matched to a gene: 4. The CDR3 reads CASSYGTGEGYTF. The CDR3 DNA follows: TGCGCCAGCAGCTACGGGACAGGGGAAGGCTACACCTTC.

The gene calls are TRBV28 and TRBJ2-2; no clear D. V was clipped by 6 bases and J by 0 bases, with 5 bases between them. The CDR3 length is 13 residues. Germline V gives CDR1 MDHEN, CDR2 SYDVKM. The CDR3 coding sequence is TGTGCCAGCAGGAACACGAACACCGGGGAGCTGTTTTTT. Protein product: CASRNTNTGELFF.

V and J are TRBV5-1 and TRBJ2-1, with 9 bases aligning to TRBD2. The CDR3 runs 16 residues. V trimming: 4 bases; J trimming: 5 bases; junction bases outside the gene matches: 10. Germline lookup yields CDR1 SGHRS and CDR2 YFSETQ. This CDR3 reads CASSTLSGRIHNEQFF. For the CDR3, the DNA is TGCGCCAGCAGCACTTTGAGCGGGAGGATCCACAATGAGCAGTTCTTC.

This chain joins TRBV5-4 and TRBJ1-4; D not resolved. Germline-derived CDR1 and CDR2 are SGHNT and YYREEE (reference sequence). The V and J ends lost 4 bases and 4 bases respectively, with 14 bases between them. The CDR3 is 15 amino acids. CDR3 DNA sequence: TGTGCCAGCAGCCCCTCGGGCAGAGTTAATGAAAAACTGTTTTTT. This gives the protein CASSPSGRVNEKLFF.

This sequence joins TRBV27 and TRBJ2-3, with 8 bases aligning to TRBD1. CDR1 and CDR2 (germline): MNHEY, SMNVEV (reference sequence). V was clipped by 7 bases and J by 2 bases; unmatched bases: 11. The CDR3 runs to 16 residues. The CDR3 coding sequence is TGTGCCAGCAACTTACGGGGGACAGGACTCACAGATACGCAGTATTTT. It translates to CASNLRGTGLTDTQYF.

V usage is TRBV7-9 and J usage is TRBJ2-1; weak D call: TRBD2 (5 bases). In germline, CDR1 is SEHNR, CDR2 FQNEAQ (reference sequence). V was cut by 3 bases and J by 6 bases, with 15 bases left in between. The CDR3 extends over 15 amino acids. The CDR3 nucleotides are TGTGCCAGCAGCTTTTTCCGGGGTGGAGGCAATGAGCAGTTCTTC. Protein product: CASSFFRGGGNEQFF.

The gene calls are TRBV28 and TRBJ1-5; 7 positions match TRBD1. Trimming cost V 5 bases and J 0 bases; bases outside gene matches: 10. Germline CDR1 MDHEN, CDR2 SYDVKM. The CDR3 has 17 residues. CDR3 residues: CASSPGTALYSNQPQHF. Here the CDR3 DNA reads TGTGCCAGCAGTCCCGGGACAGCCCTTTATAGCAATCAGCCCCAGCATTTT.

The V gene is TRBV5-5, the J gene TRBJ1-1; 8 bases are a match to TRBD1. The germline V gene encodes CDR1 SGHKS and CDR2 YYEKEE (reference sequence). The CDR3 totals 15 residues. The V and J ends lost 4 bases and 0 bases, in that order; junction bases with no gene match: 5. This CDR3 reads CASSGQGSVNTEAFF. CDR3 coding DNA: TGTGCCAGCAGCGGACAGGGCTCCGTGAACACTGAAGCTTTCTTT. The full variable domain, in which reference TRBV5-5 and TRBJ1-1 provide the parts outside the CDR3, is DAGVTQSPTHLIKTRGQQVTLRCSPISGHKSVSWYQQVLGQGPQFIFQYYEKEERGRGNFPDRFSARQFPNYSSELNVNALLLGDSALYLCASSGQGSVNTEAFFGQGTRLTVV.